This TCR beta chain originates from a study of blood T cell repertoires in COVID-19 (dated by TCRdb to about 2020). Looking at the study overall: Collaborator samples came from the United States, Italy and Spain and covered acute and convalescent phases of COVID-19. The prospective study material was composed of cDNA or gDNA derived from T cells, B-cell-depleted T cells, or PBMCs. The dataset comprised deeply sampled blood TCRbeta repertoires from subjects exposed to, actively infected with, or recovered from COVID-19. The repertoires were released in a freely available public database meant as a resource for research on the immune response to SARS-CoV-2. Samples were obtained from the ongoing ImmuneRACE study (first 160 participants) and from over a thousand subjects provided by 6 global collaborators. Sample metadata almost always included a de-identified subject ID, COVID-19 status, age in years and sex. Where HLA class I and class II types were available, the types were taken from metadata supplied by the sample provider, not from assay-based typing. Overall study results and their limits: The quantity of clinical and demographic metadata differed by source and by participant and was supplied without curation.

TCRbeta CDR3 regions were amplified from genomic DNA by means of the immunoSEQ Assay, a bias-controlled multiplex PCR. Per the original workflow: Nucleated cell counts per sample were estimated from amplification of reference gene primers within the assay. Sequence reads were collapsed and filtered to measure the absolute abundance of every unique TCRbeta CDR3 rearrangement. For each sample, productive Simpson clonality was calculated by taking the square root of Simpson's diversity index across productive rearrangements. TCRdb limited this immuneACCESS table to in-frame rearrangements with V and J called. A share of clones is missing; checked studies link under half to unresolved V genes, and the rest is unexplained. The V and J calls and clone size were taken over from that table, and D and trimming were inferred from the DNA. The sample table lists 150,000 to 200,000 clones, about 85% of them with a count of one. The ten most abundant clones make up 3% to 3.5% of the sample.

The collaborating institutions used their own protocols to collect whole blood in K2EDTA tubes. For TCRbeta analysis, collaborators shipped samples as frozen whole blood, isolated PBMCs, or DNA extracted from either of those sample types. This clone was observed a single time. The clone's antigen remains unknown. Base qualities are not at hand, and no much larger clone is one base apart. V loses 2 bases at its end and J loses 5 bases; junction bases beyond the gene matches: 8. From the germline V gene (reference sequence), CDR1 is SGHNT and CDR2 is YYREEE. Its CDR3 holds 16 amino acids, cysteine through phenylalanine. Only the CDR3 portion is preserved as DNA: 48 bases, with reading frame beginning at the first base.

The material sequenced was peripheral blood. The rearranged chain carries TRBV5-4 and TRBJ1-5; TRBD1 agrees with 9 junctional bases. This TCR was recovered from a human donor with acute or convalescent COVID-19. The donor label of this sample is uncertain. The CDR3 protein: CASSFGTGSDYQPQHF. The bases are TGTGCCAGCAGCTTTGGGACAGGGAGTGATTATCAGCCCCAGCATTTT.